The clone carrying this TCR beta chain was detected many times. Its antigen remains unknown. This sample is drawn from a study of T-cell reconstitution after alpha-beta-depleted transplantation in children. Study-level points and caveats: Alpha-beta T cells about two months after transplant reportedly derived from several hundred expanded graft clones. Among T cells one year after transplant, newly produced cells accounted for most counts and diversity.

A library of TCRbeta sequences, prepared with unique molecular identifiers, was generated. TCRdb processed the PCR reads anew with MiXCR; each CDR3 protein has one entry. The sample yields some 550,000 distinct CDR3 sequences, 23% seen once. This TCR was recovered from a boy younger than two who had a stem cell transplant for acute myeloid leukemia, so the T cells may come from the graft donor. The specimen was PBMCs, mostly from graft donor cells, collected 360 days after TCRalphabeta/CD19-depleted stem cell transplant.

The CDR3 nucleotides are TGTGCCAGCAGCCCGGAGGGGAACGGGGAGACCCAGTACTTC. This encodes CASSPEGNGETQYF. This chain links TRBV28 with TRBJ2-5, with D perhaps matching TRBD2 (6 bases). The germline gives CDR1 MDHEN, CDR2 SYDVKM. The CDR3 has 14 residues. With 6 bases removed from V and 5 bases from J, the gap between germline ends came to 16 bases.